The rows below give T cell receptor beta chains drawn from one sample of a study of blood T cell repertoires in COVID-19. Here immunoSEQ multiplex PCR was the method, and the copy in TCRdb shows in-frame clones only, minus some. Of approximately 180,000 clones listed, approximately 80% are singletons. The sequencing sample was made of peripheral blood. The receptor source for this set is a woman aged 80 or over with COVID-19, enrolled during active disease. Both conserved end residues are part of each CDR3. Each record gives: D gene, J gene, clone size, V gene, CDR3 protein, CDR3 DNA. The D gene is left open where the match is weak. The size of a clone is reported for some rows only, either as once, few or many, or as a class for expanded clones.

D gene: NA
J gene: TRBJ2-5
clone size: NA
V gene: TRBV5-4
CDR3 protein: CASSFWRDQETQYF
CDR3 DNA: TGTGCCAGCAGCTTCTGGCGGGATCAGGAGACCCAGTACTTC

D gene: NA
J gene: TRBJ2-7
clone size: NA
V gene: TRBV15
CDR3 protein: CATSGLNPYEQYF
CDR3 DNA: TGTGCCACCAGTGGACTCAATCCCTACGAGCAGTACTTC

D gene: NA
J gene: TRBJ2-7
clone size: NA
V gene: TRBV27
CDR3 protein: CASSLGLGGEQYF
CDR3 DNA: TGTGCCAGCAGTTTGGGATTGGGGGGAGAGCAGTACTTC

D gene: TRBD2
J gene: TRBJ2-1
clone size: once
V gene: TRBV27
CDR3 protein: CASSSSGRGHNEQFF
CDR3 DNA: TGTGCCAGCAGTTCTAGCGGGAGGGGACACAATGAGCAGTTCTTC

D gene: TRBD1
J gene: TRBJ1-2
clone size: NA
V gene: TRBV11-3
CDR3 protein: CASSPRDRKSPGYTF
CDR3 DNA: TGTGCCAGCAGCCCTCGGGACAGGAAATCCCCCGGCTACACCTTC

D gene: TRBD1
J gene: TRBJ1-2
clone size: NA
V gene: TRBV3-1/TRBV3-2
CDR3 protein: CASSQWDRDGYGYTF
CDR3 DNA: TGTGCCAGCAGCCAATGGGACAGGGACGGCTATGGCTACACCTTC

D gene: TRBD1
J gene: TRBJ2-7
clone size: NA
V gene: TRBV6-5
CDR3 protein: CASRLGQGIYEQYF
CDR3 DNA: TGTGCCAGCAGGTTGGGACAGGGGATCTACGAGCAGTACTTC

D gene: NA
J gene: TRBJ2-6
clone size: NA
V gene: TRBV18
CDR3 protein: CASSRSSGANVLTF
CDR3 DNA: TGTGCCAGCTCACGTAGCTCTGGGGCCAACGTCCTGACTTTC

D gene: TRBD2
J gene: TRBJ2-1
clone size: NA
V gene: TRBV4-1
CDR3 protein: CASSQVWTSGGHNEQFF
CDR3 DNA: TGCGCCAGCAGCCAAGTATGGACTAGCGGGGGGCACAATGAGCAGTTCTTC

D gene: NA
J gene: TRBJ1-6
clone size: NA
V gene: TRBV6-5
CDR3 protein: CASSFYDSPLHF
CDR3 DNA: TGTGCCAGCAGTTTCTATGATTCACCCCTCCACTTT

D gene: TRBD1
J gene: TRBJ2-5
clone size: NA
V gene: TRBV11-2
CDR3 protein: CASSSTDRGETQYF
CDR3 DNA: TGTGCCAGCAGCTCCACGGACAGGGGAGAGACCCAGTACTTC

D gene: NA
J gene: TRBJ2-5
clone size: NA
V gene: TRBV7-2
CDR3 protein: CASSLVGQGQETQYF
CDR3 DNA: TGTGCCAGCAGCTTAGTAGGTCAGGGCCAAGAGACCCAGTACTTC

D gene: NA
J gene: TRBJ2-7
clone size: NA
V gene: TRBV27
CDR3 protein: CASSLVGGRFYEQYF
CDR3 DNA: TGTGCCAGCAGTTTAGTAGGGGGAAGGTTCTACGAGCAGTACTTC

D gene: NA
J gene: TRBJ1-3
clone size: NA
V gene: TRBV2
CDR3 protein: CASNEDGKNSGNTIYF
CDR3 DNA: TGTGCCAGCAATGAAGACGGGAAAAACTCTGGAAACACCATATATTTT

D gene: NA
J gene: TRBJ1-2
clone size: once
V gene: TRBV5-4
CDR3 protein: CASSLEQRREYGYTF
CDR3 DNA: TGTGCCAGCAGCTTGGAACAAAGGAGAGAATATGGCTACACCTTC

D gene: NA
J gene: TRBJ2-7
clone size: NA
V gene: TRBV4-1
CDR3 protein: CASSQEGRQSHYEQYF
CDR3 DNA: TGCGCCAGCAGCCAAGAGGGCAGACAGTCCCACTACGAGCAGTACTTC

D gene: TRBD1
J gene: TRBJ2-5
clone size: NA
V gene: TRBV25-1
CDR3 protein: CASSWPYGTEETQYF
CDR3 DNA: TGTGCCAGCAGTTGGCCCTACGGGACAGAAGAGACCCAGTACTTC

D gene: NA
J gene: TRBJ2-1
clone size: NA
V gene: TRBV3-1/TRBV3-2
CDR3 protein: CASADFYNEQFF
CDR3 DNA: TGTGCCAGCGCGGACTTCTACAATGAGCAGTTCTTC

D gene: NA
J gene: TRBJ1-1
clone size: NA
V gene: TRBV5-8
CDR3 protein: CASSLGTVSQGEAFF
CDR3 DNA: TGTGCCAGCAGCTTGGGGACAGTCAGCCAGGGCGAAGCTTTCTTT

D gene: TRBD1
J gene: TRBJ1-4
clone size: NA
V gene: TRBV5-1
CDR3 protein: CASSQGALGEKLFF
CDR3 DNA: TGCGCCAGCAGCCAGGGGGCGTTGGGTGAAAAACTGTTTTTT

D gene: TRBD2
J gene: TRBJ2-3
clone size: few
V gene: TRBV3-1/TRBV3-2
CDR3 protein: CASSRGSGSKTQYF
CDR3 DNA: TGTGCCAGCAGCCGGGGTAGCGGGAGTAAGACGCAGTATTTT

D gene: TRBD2
J gene: TRBJ2-3
clone size: NA
V gene: TRBV11-3
CDR3 protein: CASSLGTSGSWGTDTQYF
CDR3 DNA: TGTGCCAGCAGCTTGGGGACTAGCGGGAGCTGGGGCACAGATACGCAGTATTTT

D gene: NA
J gene: TRBJ1-4
clone size: NA
V gene: TRBV5-1
CDR3 protein: CASATGTLNEKLFF
CDR3 DNA: TGCGCCAGCGCAACCGGGACACTTAATGAAAAACTGTTTTTT

D gene: TRBD2
J gene: TRBJ2-1
clone size: NA
V gene: TRBV5-1
CDR3 protein: CASSHDLAGAYNEQFF
CDR3 DNA: TGCGCCAGCAGTCACGACCTAGCGGGAGCCTACAATGAGCAGTTCTTC

D gene: NA
J gene: TRBJ1-4
clone size: NA
V gene: TRBV4-1
CDR3 protein: CASSQDEDRLNEKLFF
CDR3 DNA: TGCGCCAGCAGCCAAGATGAAGACAGGCTTAATGAAAAACTGTTTTTT